One and the same sample provided the 20 T cell receptor beta chains below, sequenced in a study of control samples from healthy donors and cancer patients. Profiled with immunoSEQ multiplex PCR; TCRdb holds only in-frame clones, not every one. The data contain some 28,000 clones, roughly 85% of them singletons. Sequencing used PBMCs. These receptors were obtained from a man aged 60 to 69 with head and neck cancer.

The chain recombines TRBV19 with TRBJ1-6; 8 bases agree with TRBD1. This CDR3 comprises 15 residues. V dropped 4 bases and J dropped 9; count of bases not matched to a gene: 8. Looked up from germline, CDR1 is LNHDA and CDR2 is SQIVND (reference sequence). CDR3 sequence reads: CASSTLRGRSSPLHF. Written as DNA, the CDR3 is TGTGCCAGTAGTACGCTCAGGGGGCGGAGTTCACCCCTCCACTTT.

This chain connects TRBV5-1 to TRBJ2-7, with 9 positions matching TRBD1. The CDR3 spans 15 residues. CDR1 and CDR2 from the germline V gene are SGHRS and YFSETQ. With 1 base clipped from V and 2 bases from J, the junction kept 4 bases outside the gene matches. The chain's CDR3 is CASSLTRQGAYEQYF. The CDR3 DNA follows: TGCGCCAGCAGCTTGACCAGACAGGGGGCCTACGAGCAGTACTTC. The full variable domain, in which reference TRBV5-1 and TRBJ2-7 provide the parts outside the CDR3, is KAGVTQTPRYLIKTRGQQVTLSCSPISGHRSVSWYQQTPGQGLQFLFEYFSETQRNKGNFPGRFSGRQFSNSRSEMNVSTLELGDSALYLCASSLTRQGAYEQYFGPGTRLTVT.

J is TRBJ1-1 and V is TRBV27; 8 bases align to TRBD1. J gave up 7 bases and V 0 bases, and 4 bases lay outside the gene matches. The CDR3 contains 14 residues. Per the germline V gene, CDR1 is MNHEY and CDR2 is SMNVEV (reference sequence). The CDR3 DNA reads TGTGCCAGCAGTTTATCCCCAGGGGGCGGTGAAGCTTTCTTT. Amino acids: CASSLSPGGGEAFF.

This clone was observed a few times. The genes are TRBV5-1 and TRBJ2-3; possible D gene TRBD1, 7 bases. The V gene lost 10 bases and the J gene lost 0 bases, with 18 bases spanning the gap. Germline values: CDR1 SGHRS, CDR2 YFSETQ. There are 15 residues in the CDR3. CDR3 sequence (DNA): TGCGCCTCTACTCCAGGGGGGCGAAGCACAGATACGCAGTATTTT. This codes for CASTPGGRSTDTQYF.

This sequence joins TRBV19 and TRBJ1-4; 8 nucleotides line up with TRBD1. CDR3 size: 13 residues. CDR1 is LNHDA, CDR2 SQIVND, per germline (reference sequence). Trimming removed 9 bases from V and 8 bases from J; junction bases left unmatched: 8. In nucleotides, the CDR3 is TGTGCCAGCCAACAGGGGGTAGAAGAAAAACTGTTTTTT. Translated, it gives CASQQGVEEKLFF.

This chain connects TRBV7-2 to TRBJ1-3; D gene ambiguous. Per the germline V gene, CDR1 is SGHTA and CDR2 is FQGNSA. The V and J ends lost 5 bases and 0 bases respectively, with 17 bases between them. The CDR3 has 17 amino acids. In nucleotides, the CDR3 is TGTGCCAGCAGCAACCAAGGGTCTTCCTCCTCTGGAAACACCATATATTTT. Translation gives CASSNQGSSSSGNTIYF.

The chain has TRBV5-8 and TRBJ1-1; 7 bases agree with TRBD1. V lost 4 bases to trimming and J lost 0 bases; unmatched junction nucleotides: 6. This CDR3 contains 15 residues. Germline V gene data show CDR1 as SGHTS and CDR2 as YDEGEE. CDR3 region: CASSRDRDMNTEAFF. The CDR3 region has the DNA TGTGCCAGCAGCCGAGACAGGGATATGAACACTGAAGCTTTCTTT.

The chain has TRBV10-1 and TRBJ2-3, with a possible D match to TRBD2 (5 bases). CDR1 is WNHNN, CDR2 SYGVQD, per germline (reference sequence). This CDR3 has 15 amino acids. V dropped 3 bases and J dropped 2 bases, with 12 bases sitting between them. The CDR3 coding sequence is TGCGCCAGCAGTGACCGAGCGGAAATCACAGATACGCAGTATTTT. Residues: CASSDRAEITDTQYF.

V and J are TRBV5-4 and TRBJ2-1; maybe TRBD2 (6 bases). The CDR3 contains 14 residues. Trimming took 6 bases from V and 6 from J, leaving 16 bases between them. Germline CDR1 reads SGHNT; CDR2 reads YYREEE (reference sequence). The CDR3 DNA is TGTGCCAGCACCACCCTGGGACTCGTCAATGAGCAGTTCTTC. Encoded protein: CASTTLGLVNEQFF.

This clone was counted between two and nine times. The chain carries TRBV6-6 and TRBJ2-1; perhaps TRBD1 as D (6 bases). The germline V and J ends were trimmed by 10 bases and 0 bases, with 13 bases remaining between them. Looked up from germline, CDR1 is MNHNY and CDR2 is SVGAGI (reference sequence). CDR3 size: 14 residues. CDR3 protein: CATWGPSSYNEQFF. CDR3 sequence (DNA): TGTGCCACCTGGGGGCCTAGCTCCTACAATGAGCAGTTCTTC.

The rearrangement links TRBV30 to TRBJ2-3; D call uncertain. The CDR3 spans 14 residues. Germline V gene data show CDR1 as GTSNPN and CDR2 as SVGIG (reference sequence). V was shortened by 0 bases and J by 3 bases, with 10 bases between the two germline ends. CDR3: CAWSVPIITDTQYF. CDR3 DNA sequence: TGTGCCTGGAGTGTACCAATTATAACAGATACGCAGTATTTT.

This chain joins TRBV10-1 and TRBJ2-2, with D tentatively TRBD1 (5 bases). The CDR3 is 17 residues long. Germline V gene data show CDR1 as WNHNN and CDR2 as SYGVQD (reference sequence). The germline V and J ends were trimmed by 0 bases and 1 base, with 12 bases remaining between them. The CDR3, as DNA: TGCGCCAGCAGTGAGTCAGGGGCAGAAAAGAACACCGGGGAGCTGTTTTTT. Protein: CASSESGAEKNTGELFF.

Concerning this clone: A read error may produce the germline difference seen at one junction end. CDR3 amino acids: CASSPGLENTEAFF. For the CDR3, the DNA is TGTGCTAGCAGCCCGGGACTGGAGAACACTGAAGCTTTCTTT. V gene TRBV7-7 combines with J gene TRBJ1-1; TRBD1 is a possible D gene (5 bases). The germline V gene encodes CDR1 SSHAT and CDR2 FNYEAQ (reference sequence). The CDR3 contains 14 residues. The complete variable domain, with remaining parts taken from reference TRBV7-7 and TRBJ1-1, reads GAGVSQSPRYKVTKRGQDVTLRCDPISSHATLYWYQQALGQGPEFLTYFNYEAQPDKSGLPSDRFSAERPEGSISTLTIQRTEQRDSAMYRCASSPGLENTEAFFGQGTRLTVV.

This clone was detected once. The rearrangement joins TRBV25-1 to TRBJ1-4; D is perhaps TRBD1 (5 bases). V was shortened by 8 bases and J by 7 bases, with 14 bases between the two germline ends. This CDR3 has 13 amino acids. The germline CDR1 and CDR2 sequences are MGHDK and SYGVNS. This CDR3 reads CASYGQGGEKLFF. CDR3 bases: TGTGCCAGCTATGGGCAGGGTGGTGAAAAACTGTTTTTT.

V and J are TRBV5-4 and TRBJ1-3; TRBD1 aligns across 11 bases. This CDR3 spans 16 amino acids. Trimming at V came to 6 bases and at J to 4 bases, leaving 9 bases not matched to a gene. From germline, CDR1 is SGHNT and CDR2 YYREEE (reference sequence). CDR3 DNA sequence: TGTGCCAGCACAATCTGGACAGGGGGCTTGGGAAACACCATATATTTT. This sequence encodes CASTIWTGGLGNTIYF.

The V call is TRBV4-3, the J call TRBJ2-3, with TRBD2 as a possible D gene (6 bases). There are 14 residues in the CDR3. Trimming shortened V by 1 base and J by 6 bases, and 11 bases separated the two germline ends. Per germline, CDR1 LGHNA and CDR2 YSLEER. CDR3 protein: CASSQAGRGDTQYF. The CDR3 DNA sequence: TGCGCCAGCAGCCAAGCCGGGAGAGGCGATACGCAGTATTTT.

The chain recombines TRBV5-4 with TRBJ2-5, with D tentatively TRBD1 or TRBD2 (5 bases each). The CDR3 covers 12 residues. The germline gives CDR1 SGHNT, CDR2 YYREEE (reference sequence). The ends were cut back, 5 bases at V and 5 bases at J, with 10 bases in the middle. In DNA, the CDR3 is TGTGCCAGCAGATACGGGACCGAGACCCAGTACTTC. Residues: CASRYGTETQYF.

The chain recombines TRBV28 with TRBJ1-5; D unresolved. The CDR3 is made up of 16 amino acids. CDR1 is MDHEN, CDR2 SYDVKM, per germline. Trimming removed 3 bases at V and 0 bases at J, with 12 bases between. The CDR3 DNA reads TGTGCCAGCAGTTTGGGGAGGTGGGATAGCAATCAGCCCCAGCATTTT. Its protein is CASSLGRWDSNQPQHF.

The CDR3 nucleotides are TGTGCCACCAGCAGATCGGGACAGGGATCAGATACGCAGTATTTT. This encodes CATSRSGQGSDTQYF. The V and J genes are TRBV15 and TRBJ2-3; the match to TRBD1 covers 9 bases. Germline values: CDR1 LNHNV, CDR2 YYDKDF (reference sequence). The junction had 4 bases not matched to a gene; V was cut back by 2 bases and J by 4 bases. The CDR3 has 15 residues.

The genes are TRBV2 and TRBJ1-5; 7 bases are a match to TRBD1. The CDR3 is 14 residues long. V dropped 10 bases and J dropped 2; count of bases not matched to a gene: 8. CDR1 and CDR2 from the germline V gene are SNHLY and FYNNEI. The CDR3 here is CATNSGTGNQPQHF. The CDR3 region has the DNA TGTGCCACGAATTCAGGGACAGGCAATCAGCCCCAGCATTTT.